Each of the 21 T cell receptor beta chains below was sequenced from the same sample in a study of shared clonotypes between healthy human individuals. Using immunoSEQ multiplex PCR, the repertoire was profiled, and TCRdb retains in-frame clones only, with some absent. Found here are a few hundred thousand clones, about 80% of them singletons; the top ten hold 9.5% to 15%. What was sequenced was PBMCs. The source of these receptors is a woman between 40 and 50 years old in good health. Some clones in this sample may be carry-over from other donors' samples.

The chain links TRBV28 to TRBJ2-3, with TRBD2 matching 8 bases. Trimming at V came to 7 bases and at J to 5 bases, leaving 14 bases not matched to a gene. The CDR3 loop spans 16 amino acids. The germline V gene has CDR1 MDHEN and CDR2 SYDVKM. The CDR3 is CASTLDEAGVGDTQYF. The CDR3 nucleotides read TGTGCCAGCACCTTGGACGAAGCGGGAGTAGGAGATACGCAGTATTTT.

The chain joins TRBV10-3 to TRBJ2-7; tentatively, D is TRBD1 or TRBD2 (6 bases each). The germline V and J ends were trimmed by 8 bases and 1 base, with 12 bases remaining between them. From germline, CDR1 is ENHRY and CDR2 SYGVKD. The CDR3 runs 13 residues. CDR3 sequence: CAIGPGASYEQYF. DNA for the CDR3: TGTGCCATCGGGCCGGGGGCATCCTACGAGCAGTACTTC.

The chain is built from TRBV7-3 and TRBJ1-2, with D perhaps TRBD1 (6 bases). V lost 3 bases and J 6 bases, leaving 11 bases between the germline ends. Germline loops: CDR1 SGHTA, CDR2 FQGTGA. This CDR3 is 13 amino acids long. CDR3: CASSFRAGDGYTF. CDR3 coding DNA: TGTGCCAGCAGCTTTCGGGCAGGGGATGGCTACACCTTC.

The rearrangement links TRBV7-2 to TRBJ1-2; no firm D call. V lost 5 bases, J lost 0 bases, and 10 bases lay in between. CDR3 size: 14 residues. CDR1 SGHTA and CDR2 FQGNSA come from the germline V gene. Here the CDR3 DNA reads TGTGCCAGCAGCCAAATGGGCTCTAACTATGGCTACACCTTC. Its translation: CASSQMGSNYGYTF.

The gene calls are TRBV25-1 and TRBJ2-3, with TRBD1 as a possible D gene (5 bases). The CDR3 length is 14 residues. The ends were cut back, 1 base at V and 3 bases at J, with 8 bases in the middle. Germline assignment: CDR1 MGHDK and CDR2 SYGVNS. Written as DNA, the CDR3 is TGTGCCAGCAGTGAATCCAAGGGGACAGATACGCAGTATTTT. Translating gives CASSESKGTDTQYF. Looking up the rest from reference TRBV25-1 and TRBJ2-3 gives the full variable domain: EADIYQTPRYLVIGTGKKITLECSQTMGHDKMYWYQQDPGMELHLIHYSYGVNSTEKGDLSSESTVSRIRTEHFPLTLESARPSHTSQYLCASSESKGTDTQYFGPGTRLTVL.

The chain employs TRBV7-2 and TRBJ2-3; D perhaps matches TRBD2 (6 bases). The germline V and J ends were trimmed by 0 bases and 5 bases, with 9 bases remaining between them. The CDR3 runs to 14 residues. CDR1 is SGHTA and CDR2 is FQGNSA in the germline V gene. The CDR3 spells CASSLASGQDTQYF. The CDR3 DNA reads TGTGCCAGCAGCTTAGCCAGCGGGCAAGATACGCAGTATTTT.

The chain employs TRBV28 and TRBJ1-5; TRBD1 agrees at 7 bases. This CDR3 has 13 amino acids. Germline V gene data show CDR1 as MDHEN and CDR2 as SYDVKM. With V trimmed by 6 bases and J by 4 bases, 3 bases remained unmatched. CDR3 coding DNA: TGTGCCAGCAGGACAGGGCAGAATCAGCCCCAGCATTTT. This sequence encodes CASRTGQNQPQHF.

The chain combines TRBV7-3 with TRBJ2-1; 15 bases align to TRBD2. The germline V gene encodes CDR1 SGHTA and CDR2 FQGTGA. Unmatched junction bases numbered 2, after V lost 4 bases and J lost 7 bases. The CDR3 has 15 residues. As DNA, the CDR3 is TGTGCCAGCAGCTACGGGACTAGCGGGAGGAATGAGCAGTTCTTC. Its translation is CASSYGTSGRNEQFF.

The chain links TRBV15 to TRBJ1-1; D ambiguous. The CDR3 length is 15 residues. Germline-derived CDR1 and CDR2 are LNHNV and YYDKDF (reference sequence). V lost 0 bases and J lost 1, with 9 bases in between. CDR3 in amino acids: CATSRDIAANTEAFF. The CDR3 nucleotides read TGTGCCACCAGCAGAGATATCGCGGCGAACACTGAAGCTTTCTTT.

The chain couples TRBV2 to TRBJ2-1; 7 bases are shared with TRBD2. CDR3 size: 12 residues. In germline, CDR1 is SNHLY, CDR2 FYNNEI. With 2 bases clipped from V and 13 bases from J, the junction kept 5 bases outside the gene matches. The CDR3: CASSESREEQFF. In DNA form, the CDR3 reads TGTGCCAGCAGTGAATCCCGGGAGGAACAGTTCTTC.

The gene calls are TRBV2 and TRBJ1-1, with D tentatively TRBD1 (5 bases). The CDR3 contains 13 residues. Trimming removed 7 bases from V and 3 bases from J, with 12 bases in between. From germline, CDR1 is SNHLY and CDR2 FYNNEI. CDR3: CASNMRGDTEAFF. DNA of the CDR3: TGTGCCAGCAACATGCGGGGGGACACTGAAGCTTTCTTT.

The chain is built from TRBV21-1 and TRBJ2-7; the table assigns TRBD1, which was not confirmed against the DNA. TRBV21-1 is reported as a pseudogene. This CDR3 region has 16 residues. The CDR3 DNA follows: TGTGCCAGCAGCAAAGAGAGGGGACAGTCCTACTACGAGCAGTACTTC. Translation: CASSKERGQSYYEQYF.

In regard to this clone: A much larger clone sits a single nucleotide away, making a read error possible. The rearrangement links TRBV11-2 to TRBJ2-7, with 8 bases identical to TRBD1. The J segment lost 3 bases and the V segment lost 5 bases, leaving 0 bases of the junction unmatched. In germline, CDR1 is SGHAT, CDR2 FQNNGV. This CDR3 region has 12 residues. The CDR3 region has the DNA TGTGCCAGCAGCGACAGGGGCTACGAGCAGTACTTC. Protein: CASSDRGYEQYF.

The chain is built from TRBV28 and TRBJ1-1; D is unresolved. This CDR3 spans 15 amino acids. The germline V and J ends were trimmed by 3 bases and 1 base, with 12 bases remaining between them. CDR1 is MDHEN, CDR2 SYDVKM, per germline. In DNA form, the CDR3 reads TGTGCCAGCAGTTTTCAGCGGGCGGGGAACACTGAAGCTTTCTTT. This codes for CASSFQRAGNTEAFF.

This clone showed up just a few times. The same CDR3 can be traced to other DNA sequences in this sample. The rearrangement joins TRBV6-4 to TRBJ2-3, with D hard to call. V shed 5 bases and J shed 0 bases, with 6 bases lying between them. Looked up from germline, CDR1 is MRHNA and CDR2 is SNTAGT. CDR3 size: 13 residues. The CDR3 is CASSRSSTDTQYF. For the CDR3, the DNA is TGTGCCAGCAGTCGTTCTAGCACAGATACGCAGTATTTT.

The V and J genes are TRBV28 and TRBJ2-7; the D is unclear. Germline CDR1 MDHEN, CDR2 SYDVKM. The V end was cut by 3 bases, the J end by 2 bases, with 11 bases between. The length of the CDR3 is 14 residues. The CDR3 spells CASSFPHKPYEQYF. The CDR3 coding sequence is TGTGCCAGCAGTTTCCCCCACAAACCCTACGAGCAGTACTTC.

As to this clone: Given a far larger clone just one base away, this is likely a sequencing read error. This same CDR3 is encoded by further DNA sequences in the sample. V is TRBV5-8 and J is TRBJ2-7, with no clear D. The CDR3 is 13 residues long. CDR1 SGHTS and CDR2 YDEGEE come from the germline V gene. The CDR3 bases are TGTGCTAGCAGCCCGACCCGTTGGACCGAGCAGTACTTC. It specifies CASSPTRWTEQYF.

The gene calls are TRBV4-1 and TRBJ1-6; no clear D gene. Trimming stripped 1 base from V and 8 bases from J, with 6 bases between. The CDR3 consists of 13 residues. Germline CDR1 is MGHRA and CDR2 is YSYEKL. The CDR3: CASSQVTDSPLHF. CDR3 coding DNA: TGCGCCAGCAGCCAAGTGACCGATTCACCCCTCCACTTT.

This sequence joins TRBV7-3 and TRBJ2-2; D is uncertain. Germline CDR1 is SGHTA and CDR2 is FQGTGA. The CDR3 has 15 amino acids. V was pared by 5 bases and J by 0 bases, with 10 bases between. The CDR3 spells CASSDLPTNTGELFF. The DNA of the CDR3 is TGTGCCAGCAGCGACCTACCGACGAACACCGGGGAGCTGTTTTTT.

The table lists this clone with a few counts. V gene TRBV5-1 combines with J gene TRBJ2-5; D is undetermined. V lost 2 bases and J 5 bases, leaving 19 bases between the germline ends. CDR1 is SGHRS and CDR2 is YFSETQ in the germline V gene. The CDR3 has 16 residues. The CDR3: CASSLTNPFLGETQYF. CDR3 bases: TGCGCCAGCAGCTTAACGAATCCCTTTCTGGGGGAGACCCAGTACTTC.

The rearrangement links TRBV7-2 to TRBJ2-5, with D possibly being TRBD2 (6 bases). The CDR3 covers 15 residues. Trimming shortened V by 0 bases and J by 4 bases, and 12 bases separated the two germline ends. In germline, CDR1 is SGHTA, CDR2 FQGNSA. The CDR3 spells CASSLARDGGETQYF. The CDR3 DNA sequence: TGTGCCAGCAGCTTAGCGCGAGACGGGGGAGAGACCCAGTACTTC. Looking up the rest from reference TRBV7-2 and TRBJ2-5 gives the full variable domain: GAGVSQSPSNKVTEKGKDVELRCDPISGHTALYWYRQSLGQGLEFLIYFQGNSAPDKSGLPSDRFSAERTGGSVSTLTIQRTQQEDSAVYLCASSLARDGGETQYFGPGTRLLVL.